This entry lists 2 T cell receptor beta chains sequenced from one sample in a study of blood T cell repertoires in COVID-19 (TCRdb year 2020). Receptor amplification or capture employed the immunoSEQ multiplex PCR assay. TCRdb re-hosts the immuneACCESS table, in-frame sequences only. Its copies lack some clones; in the studies checked, an unresolved V gene accounts for under half of them, and the cause for the rest is not known. For this sample the table gives some 210,000 clones, of which about four fifths were detected only once. The ten top clones hold roughly 12% of the sample. The sequenced sample consisted of peripheral blood. Every receptor here comes from a woman aged 40 to 50 with acute or convalescent COVID-19.

The sample holds a few counts of this clone. The chain has TRBV20-1 and TRBJ1-2, with D perhaps matching TRBD1 (5 bases). This CDR3 spans 11 amino acids. The V end lost 6 bases, the J end lost 6 bases, and 11 bases lay between the germline ends. Germline CDR1 DFQATT, CDR2 SNEGSKA (reference sequence). Here the CDR3 reads CSAAQGDGYTF. CDR3 coding DNA: TGCAGTGCCGCTCAGGGTGATGGCTACACCTTC.

The chain combines TRBV2 with TRBJ2-1, with D unresolved. In germline, CDR1 is SNHLY, CDR2 FYNNEI. V lost 0 bases and J lost 7, with 13 bases in between. This CDR3 is built from 15 residues. The CDR3 loop is CASSEAVPGFNEQFF. In nucleotides, the CDR3 is TGTGCCAGCAGTGAAGCCGTACCGGGTTTTAATGAGCAGTTCTTC. Based on the CDR3 plus reference TRBV2 and TRBJ2-1, the full variable domain is EPEVTQTPSHQVTQMGQEVILRCVPISNHLYFYWYRQILGQKVEFLVSFYNNEISEKSEIFDDQFSVERPDGSNFTLKIRSTKLEDSAMYFCASSEAVPGFNEQFFGPGTRLTVL.